The present T cell receptor (beta chain) was sequenced within a study of blood T cell repertoires in COVID-19. Study summary: Whether acute or convalescent, the COVID-19 samples came from the United States, Italy and Spain.

The CDR3 length is 16 residues. CDR1 is SQVTM, CDR2 ANQGSEA, per germline. V gave up 8 bases and J gave up 6 bases; unmatched junction bases: 17. Original processing methods: Amplification with reference gene primers provided the estimates of nucleated cell counts. Assay: immunoSEQ multiplex PCR; the TCRdb copy retains only in-frame clones and omits some. The V and J calls and clone size are taken from that table; D and trimming were inferred from the DNA. Of roughly 150,000 clones in the sample, more than 75% were seen once. The chain combines TRBV29-1 with TRBJ2-1, with 9 bases lining up with TRBD2. The TCR sequence derives from a man in his 60s with acute or convalescent COVID-19. Sequenced input: peripheral blood. The CDR3 nucleotides are TGCAGCACGGGGGCTAGCGGGATAAGAGTTGGCAATGAGCAGTTCTTC. Its protein product is CSTGASGIRVGNEQFF.